This T cell receptor (beta chain) stems from a study of spatial heterogeneity in lung cancer (dated by TCRdb to the late 2010s). Regarding the study in general: More beta-chain than alpha-chain transcripts were consistently detected, likely reflecting higher beta-chain transcript abundance. In non-small cell lung cancer, the study quantitatively compared TCR alpha and beta repertoires across several tumor regions, matched nontumor lung, and blood. At surgery, both alpha and beta chains were TCR-sequenced in 200 to 250 tumor regions, 63 to 65 matched nontumor lung samples and a few dozen PBMC samples. The study linked features of the TCR repertoire to counts of nonsynonymous mutations, which were determined by whole-exome sequencing of tumor tissue. In the raw uncorrected reads, each unique combination of TCR and UMI appeared on average more than ten times.

This clonotype was counted many times. Its antigen is currently not known. The sample holds no much larger clone one base away, and base qualities are not on file. What the time point label conveys for this sample: sample taken at primary tumor resection. For TCR sequencing, whole RNA was extracted from tumor and nontumor lung tissue, or from cryopreserved PBMC samples, and no cell sorting was done. Donors were some 70 patients with early-stage, untreated non-small cell lung cancer from the lung TRACERx cohort. Only patients with enough RNA available from two or more tumor regions were chosen for TCR sequencing. In the germline V gene, CDR1 corresponds to SGHRS and CDR2 to YFSETQ. The CDR3 numbers 16 residues from cysteine through phenylalanine. The DNA shown is the 48-base CDR3, in frame from base 1. Trimming takes 2 bases off V and 4 bases off J; junction bases not matched to a gene: 6. Library prep was done by 5' RACE. Sequencing instrument: NextSeq 500. In the TCR library protocol, a unique molecular identifier was attached to each TCR cDNA molecule so that PCR and sequencing errors could be corrected. For the original study's pipeline: Decombinator tools were used for TCR identification, UMI-based error correction and CDR3 extraction. Expanded TCRs were defined as those above a frequency of 2 per 1,000, corresponding to the top 1% of the tumor frequency distribution. Renyi diversity was calculated using the R vegan package after each repertoire was subsampled 100 times to 5,000 TCRs. To build CDR3 similarity networks, amino acid triplet string-kernel similarity was used, and CDR3s were connected when their pairwise similarity was above 0.82. TCRdb ran its own pipeline on the public reads, namely fastp trimming at Q25 and MiXCR clone calling, and kept in-frame beta chains. Each record represents a unique CDR3 protein, reported with the most common genes and DNA among its rows. TCRdb, not the original authors, processed these V and J calls. The sample data list 75,000 to 85,000 distinct CDR3 sequences, and approximately 18% of these were observed just once. 5% to 7.5% of the sample rests with the top ten.

Summary of the overall study and its limitations: Ubiquitous expanded tumor TCRs were found in blood more often at tumor resection than at routine follow-up. Additional single-cell paired TCR alpha and beta sequencing was considered necessary to confirm, at a functional level, the hypothesis that regional TCRs recognize regional mutations.

Sequenced here: PBMCs, sampled at surgery. The TCR was taken from a male donor with early-stage non-small cell lung cancer. Recombination linked TRBV5-1 to TRBJ1-1; 12 junctional bases match TRBD1. CDR3 reads: CASSFGTGGSGTEAFF. The nucleotide sequence is given as TGCGCCAGCAGCTTCGGGACAGGGGGCTCTGGCACTGAAGCTTTCTTT.